This is a list of T cell receptor beta chains from one sample in a study of blood T cell repertoires in COVID-19. Sequenced by immunoSEQ multiplex PCR; TCRdb stores in-frame clones only, minus some. The table has 200,000 to 250,000 clones, around 83% seen once. Input material: peripheral blood. The receptors here all came from a woman of 80 years or more with COVID-19, enrolled during active disease. Each CDR3 is given with its conserved first and last residue. Each record gives: clone size, D gene, J gene, V gene, CDR3 protein, CDR3 DNA. D genes are given only for firm matches. Not all rows give a size; the values are once, few, many and, for expanded clones, a class.

>few|.|TRBJ2-5|TRBV5-1
CASSLRGQETQYF
TGCGCCAGCAGCTTGAGGGGTCAAGAGACCCAGTACTTC
>.|.|TRBJ2-3|TRBV30
CAWSVPPGTQYF
TGTGCCTGGAGTGTCCCCCCGGGTACGCAGTATTTT
>once|.|TRBJ2-2|TRBV9
CASSVEGFTGELFF
TGTGCCAGCAGCGTAGAGGGGTTCACCGGGGAGCTGTTTTTT
>.|TRBD1|TRBJ1-2|TRBV10-1
CASSEPLAGQGSYGYTF
TGCGCCAGCAGTGAGCCCCTAGCGGGACAGGGGAGCTATGGCTACACCTTC
>once|.|TRBJ2-5|TRBV5-1
CASSSLIGDQETQYF
TGCGCCAGCAGCTCCCTTATAGGGGACCAAGAGACCCAGTACTTC
>.|TRBD1|TRBJ1-1|TRBV20-1
CSARTGGEAFF
TGCAGTGCTAGGACAGGGGGTGAAGCTTTCTTT
>.|.|TRBJ2-3|TRBV7-2
CASSLGYSPTDTQYF
TGTGCCAGCAGCTTAGGCTACTCACCCACAGATACGCAGTATTTT
>.|.|TRBJ1-1|TRBV9
CASSPPGNRDPEAFF
TGTGCCAGCAGCCCGCCGGGGAACAGGGACCCTGAAGCTTTCTTT
>.|.|TRBJ2-2|TRBV7-3
CASSLTGVQSAGELFF
TGTGCCAGCAGCTTAACAGGGGTACAGTCCGCCGGGGAGCTGTTTTTT
>.|.|TRBJ1-1|TRBV18
CASSPGGDEAFF
TGTGCCAGCTCACCCGGGGGGGATGAAGCTTTCTTT
>.|.|TRBJ1-1|TRBV10-1
CASRGELNTEAFF
TGCGCCAGCAGGGGAGAATTGAACACTGAAGCTTTCTTT
>.|.|TRBJ2-5|TRBV11-2
CASSLAGETQYF
TGTGCCAGCAGCTTAGCCGGAGAGACCCAGTACTTC
>.|.|TRBJ1-2|TRBV7-2
CASSLETGHGYTF
TGTGCCAGCAGCTTAGAAACAGGGCATGGCTACACCTTC
>.|.|TRBJ1-2|TRBV14
CASSPGLNYGYTF
TGTGCCAGCAGCCCCGGACTTAACTATGGCTACACCTTC
>.|.|TRBJ1-1|TRBV29-1
CSLGRGAEAFF
TGCAGCCTCGGGAGGGGTGCTGAAGCTTTCTTT
>.|TRBD1|TRBJ1-2|TRBV2
CASTPRDRVYGYTF
TGTGCCAGCACCCCCCGGGACAGGGTTTATGGCTACACCTTC
>.|TRBD1|TRBJ1-2|TRBV28
CASSPAGTGAKPIGYTF
TGTGCCAGCAGCCCCGCCGGGACAGGGGCGAAACCTATAGGCTACACCTTC
>once|TRBD2|TRBJ2-3|TRBV14
CASSFRSLAGQTTDTQYF
TGTGCCAGCAGCTTCCGAAGTCTAGCGGGCCAGACCACAGATACGCAGTATTTT
>.|TRBD1|TRBJ1-4|TRBV30
CAWSVSSGGFQKLFF
TGTGCCTGGAGTGTATCTTCAGGGGGTTTTCAAAAACTGTTTTTT
>.|.|TRBJ1-2|TRBV5-1
CASSLGQGNYGYTF
TGCGCCAGCAGCTTGGGCCAGGGGAACTATGGCTACACCTTC
>.|.|TRBJ2-7|TRBV6-5
CASRSRGGAEYEQYF
TGTGCCAGCAGGTCGCGGGGCGGGGCTGAGTACGAGCAGTACTTC
>.|.|TRBJ2-1|TRBV7-9
CASSLSLYNEQFF
TGTGCCAGCAGCTTGTCTCTCTACAATGAGCAGTTCTTC
>.|.|TRBJ1-2|TRBV19
CASSRQRGENYSYTF
TGTGCCAGTAGTCGGCAGCGGGGCGAGAACTATAGCTACACCTTC
>.|.|TRBJ1-3|TRBV28
CASSFPGVVSGNTIYF
TGTGCCAGCAGTTTCCCAGGGGTTGTCTCTGGAAACACCATATATTTT
>.|.|TRBJ1-2|TRBV30
CAWAPSGIYGYTF
TGTGCCTGGGCTCCATCAGGGATCTATGGCTACACCTTC
>once|TRBD1|TRBJ1-4|TRBV4-2
CASSQEWDSERELFF
TGTGCCAGCAGCCAAGAATGGGACAGTGAGAGAGAACTGTTTTTT
>.|.|TRBJ2-7|TRBV7-8
CASSSDTASYEQYF
TGTGCCAGCAGCTCGGACACGGCGAGCTACGAGCAGTACTTC
>.|.|TRBJ1-4|TRBV7-2
CASSLRQPRHPVGKLFF
TGTGCCAGCAGCTTAAGACAGCCCCGCCACCCGGTTGGAAAACTGTTTTTT
>.|.|TRBJ1-2|TRBV7-9
CASSTGRGSTNYGYTF
TGTGCCAGCAGCACCGGCAGGGGAAGTACTAACTATGGCTACACCTTC
>.|.|TRBJ1-1|TRBV5-1
CASSLEYLTEAFF
TGCGCCAGCAGCTTGGAGTACCTAACTGAAGCTTTCTTT
>.|.|TRBJ1-4|TRBV7-9
CASSLAGHRNNEKLFF
TGTGCCAGCAGCTTAGCGGGTCACAGAAATAATGAAAAACTGTTTTTT
>.|.|TRBJ1-1|TRBV30
CAWGTREAFF
TGTGCCTGGGGCACGCGTGAAGCTTTCTTT
>.|.|TRBJ2-7|TRBV12-2
CASRLAQWDSTYEQYF
TGTGCAAGTCGCTTAGCGCAATGGGACTCGACCTACGAGCAGTACTTC
>.|.|TRBJ2-1|TRBV10-2
CASSGTGPYNEQFF
TGCGCCAGCAGTGGTACAGGGCCCTACAATGAGCAGTTCTTC
>.|TRBD2|TRBJ2-5|TRBV6-6
CASSYSTAGTETQYF
TGTGCCAGCAGTTACTCGACAGCGGGGACAGAGACCCAGTACTTC
>.|.|TRBJ1-4|TRBV28
CASRPAGLTNEKLFF
TGTGCCAGCAGGCCCGCGGGCCTAACTAATGAAAAACTGTTTTTT
>.|.|TRBJ1-2|TRBV28
CASSSPGLYGYTF
TGTGCCAGCAGTTCCCCAGGGCTCTATGGCTACACCTTC
>.|TRBD2|TRBJ2-1|TRBV2
CASSKSGSSYNEQFF
TGTGCCAGCAGTAAGAGCGGGAGCTCCTACAATGAGCAGTTCTTC
>.|.|TRBJ2-7|TRBV6-5
CASSYSGRGFYEQYF
TGTGCCAGCAGTTACTCAGGGAGAGGGTTCTACGAGCAGTACTTC
>.|.|TRBJ1-5|TRBV10-2
CASTAGRDQPQHF
TGCGCCAGCACGGCGGGGCGGGATCAGCCCCAGCATTTT
>.|.|TRBJ2-3|TRBV3-1/TRBV3-2
CASSLTPTGIDTQYF
TGTGCCAGCAGTCTTACCCCAACGGGGATAGATACGCAGTATTTT
>.|.|TRBJ1-2|TRBV5-1
CASSLDVGNYGYTF
TGCGCCAGCAGCCTGGACGTCGGGAACTATGGCTACACCTTC
>few|TRBD2|TRBJ2-5|TRBV7-2
CASSQLAGVRGTQYF
TGTGCCAGCAGTCAACTAGCGGGGGTCCGGGGGACCCAGTACTTC
>.|.|TRBJ2-5|TRBV7-9
CASSLFRTAQETQYF
TGTGCCAGCAGCTTATTCAGGACAGCACAAGAGACCCAGTACTTC
>.|TRBD1|TRBJ1-2|TRBV18
CASTPGQGRNGYTF
TGTGCCAGCACACCAGGACAGGGGAGGAATGGCTACACCTTC
>.|TRBD1|TRBJ2-7|TRBV20-1
CSASGTGYEQYF
TGCAGTGCTAGTGGGACAGGGTACGAGCAGTACTTC
>.|TRBD1|TRBJ1-1|TRBV11-2
CASSSRTGLATEAFF
TGTGCCAGCAGCTCGAGGACAGGGCTGGCCACTGAAGCTTTCTTT
>.|.|TRBJ2-7|TRBV6-5
CASSQDTPYEQYF
TGTGCCAGCAGCCAGGACACTCCCTACGAGCAGTACTTC
>.|.|TRBJ1-5|TRBV6-1
CASSEARYRAPQHF
TGTGCCAGCAGTGAAGCGCGGTACAGGGCGCCCCAGCATTTT
>.|.|TRBJ1-6|TRBV18
CASSPTGANSPLHF
TGTGCCAGCTCGCCGACAGGTGCCAATTCACCCCTCCACTTT
>.|TRBD1|TRBJ1-6|TRBV19
CASRPEDRGNSPLHF
TGTGCCAGTAGACCAGAGGACAGGGGAAATTCACCCCTCCACTTT